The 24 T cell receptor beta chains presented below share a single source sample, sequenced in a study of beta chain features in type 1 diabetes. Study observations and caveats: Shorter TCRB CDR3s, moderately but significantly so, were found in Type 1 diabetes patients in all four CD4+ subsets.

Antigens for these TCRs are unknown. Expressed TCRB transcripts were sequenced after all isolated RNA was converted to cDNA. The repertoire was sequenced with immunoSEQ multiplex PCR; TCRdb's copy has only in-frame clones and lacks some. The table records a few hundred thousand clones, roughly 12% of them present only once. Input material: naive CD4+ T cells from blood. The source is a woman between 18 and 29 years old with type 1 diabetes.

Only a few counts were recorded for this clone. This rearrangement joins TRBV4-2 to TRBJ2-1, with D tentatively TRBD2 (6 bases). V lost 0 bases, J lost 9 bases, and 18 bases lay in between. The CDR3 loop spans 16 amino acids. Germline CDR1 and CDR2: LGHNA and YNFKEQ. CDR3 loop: CASSQDLRRAFGEQFF. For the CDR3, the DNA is TGTGCCAGCAGCCAAGATCTACGGAGGGCCTTCGGTGAGCAGTTCTTC.

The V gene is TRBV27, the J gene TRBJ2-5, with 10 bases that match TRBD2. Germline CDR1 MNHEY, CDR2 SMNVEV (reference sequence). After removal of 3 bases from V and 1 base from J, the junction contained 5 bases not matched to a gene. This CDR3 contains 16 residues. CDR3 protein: CASSFWTSGAQETQYF. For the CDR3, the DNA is TGTGCCAGCAGTTTTTGGACTAGCGGAGCCCAAGAGACCCAGTACTTC.

The CDR3 coding sequence is TGTGCTCCCGTCCTGCAGTACGTC. Translating it yields CAPVLQYV. The genes are TRBV11-3 and TRBJ2-7; D remains unclear. The germline V gene has CDR1 SGHNT and CDR2 YENEEA. This CDR3 is 8 amino acids long.

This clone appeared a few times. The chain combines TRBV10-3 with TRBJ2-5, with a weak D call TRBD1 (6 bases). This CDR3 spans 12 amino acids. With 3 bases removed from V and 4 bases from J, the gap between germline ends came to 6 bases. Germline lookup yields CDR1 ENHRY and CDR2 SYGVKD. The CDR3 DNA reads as TGTGCCATCAGTGACAGGGGAGAGACCCAGTACTTC. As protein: CAISDRGETQYF.

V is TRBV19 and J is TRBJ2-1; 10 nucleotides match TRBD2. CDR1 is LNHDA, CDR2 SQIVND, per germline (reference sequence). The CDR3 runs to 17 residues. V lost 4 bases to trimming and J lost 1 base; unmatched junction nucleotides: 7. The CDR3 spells CASSTSSGRASYNEQFF. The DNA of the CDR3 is TGTGCCAGTAGTACTTCTAGCGGGAGAGCTTCCTACAATGAGCAGTTCTTC.

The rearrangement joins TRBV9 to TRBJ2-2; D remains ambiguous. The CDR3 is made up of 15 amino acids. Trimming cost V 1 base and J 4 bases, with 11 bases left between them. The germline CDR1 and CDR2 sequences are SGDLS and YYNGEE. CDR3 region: CASSVSSAVTGELFF. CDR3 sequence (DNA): TGTGCCAGCAGCGTATCCAGCGCGGTCACCGGGGAGCTGTTTTTT.

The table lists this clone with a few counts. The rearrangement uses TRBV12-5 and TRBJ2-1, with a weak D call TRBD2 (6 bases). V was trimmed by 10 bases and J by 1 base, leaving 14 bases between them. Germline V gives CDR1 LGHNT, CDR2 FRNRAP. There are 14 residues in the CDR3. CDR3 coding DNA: TGTGCTACCCCCGGGGGTGCGTCCTACAATGAGCAGTTCTTC. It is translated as CATPGGASYNEQFF.

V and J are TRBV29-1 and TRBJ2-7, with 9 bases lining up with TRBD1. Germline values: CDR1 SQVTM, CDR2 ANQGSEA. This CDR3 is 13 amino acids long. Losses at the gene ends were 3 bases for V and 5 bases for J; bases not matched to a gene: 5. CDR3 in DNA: TGCAGCGTTGATGGGACAGGGTACCACGAGCAGTACTTC. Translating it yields CSVDGTGYHEQYF.

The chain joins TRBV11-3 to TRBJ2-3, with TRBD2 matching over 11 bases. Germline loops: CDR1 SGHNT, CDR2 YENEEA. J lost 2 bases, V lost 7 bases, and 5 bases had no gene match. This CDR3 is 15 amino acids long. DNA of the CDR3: TGTGCCAGCACTAGCGGGAGGCCAAACACAGATACGCAGTATTTT. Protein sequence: CASTSGRPNTDTQYF.

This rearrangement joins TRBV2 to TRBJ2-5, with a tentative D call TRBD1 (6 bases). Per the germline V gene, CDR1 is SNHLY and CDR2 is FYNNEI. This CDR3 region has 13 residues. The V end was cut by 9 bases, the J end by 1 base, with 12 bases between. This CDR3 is CARGVQGQETQYF. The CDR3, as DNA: TGTGCCAGAGGTGTACAGGGCCAAGAGACCCAGTACTTC.

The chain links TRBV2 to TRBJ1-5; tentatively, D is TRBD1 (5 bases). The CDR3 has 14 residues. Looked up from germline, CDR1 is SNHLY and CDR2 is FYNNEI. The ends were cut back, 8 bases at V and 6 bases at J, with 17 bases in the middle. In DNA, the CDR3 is TGTGCCAGCGAGCCTGGGCAGGGAAGTCAGCCCCAGCATTTT. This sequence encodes CASEPGQGSQPQHF.

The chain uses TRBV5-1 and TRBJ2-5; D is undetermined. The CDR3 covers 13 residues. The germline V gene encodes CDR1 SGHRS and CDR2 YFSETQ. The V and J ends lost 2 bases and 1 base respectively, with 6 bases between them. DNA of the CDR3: TGCGCCAGCAGCTTTCACAGCCAAGAGACCCAGTACTTC. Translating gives CASSFHSQETQYF.

For the CDR3, the DNA is TGTGCCAGCAGCTTATTAGGGACAGAGTACAATGAGCAGTTCTTC. Its translation: CASSLLGTEYNEQFF. The rearrangement uses TRBV7-2 and TRBJ2-1, with 7 bases identical to TRBD1. The CDR3 consists of 15 residues. Germline values: CDR1 SGHTA, CDR2 FQGNSA. J lost 4 bases, V lost 2 bases, and 5 bases had no gene match.

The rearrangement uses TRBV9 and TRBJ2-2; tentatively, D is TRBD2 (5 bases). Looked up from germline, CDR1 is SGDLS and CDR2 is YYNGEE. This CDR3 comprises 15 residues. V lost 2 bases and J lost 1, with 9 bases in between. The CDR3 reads CASSVDLGNTGELFF. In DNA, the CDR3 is TGTGCCAGCAGCGTGGACTTAGGGAACACCGGGGAGCTGTTTTTT.

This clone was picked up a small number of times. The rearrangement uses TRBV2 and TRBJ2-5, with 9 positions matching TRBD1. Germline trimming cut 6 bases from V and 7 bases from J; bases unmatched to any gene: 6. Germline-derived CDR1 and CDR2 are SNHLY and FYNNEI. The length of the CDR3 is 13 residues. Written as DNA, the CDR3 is TGTGCCAGCAGGGACAGGGGTTTCGCGACCCAGTACTTC. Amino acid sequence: CASRDRGFATQYF.

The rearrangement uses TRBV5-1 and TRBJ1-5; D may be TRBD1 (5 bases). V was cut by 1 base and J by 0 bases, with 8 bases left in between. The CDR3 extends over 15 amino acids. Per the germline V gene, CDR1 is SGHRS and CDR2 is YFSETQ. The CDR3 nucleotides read TGCGCCAGCAGCTTGTCGGGGGATAGCAATCAGCCCCAGCATTTT. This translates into CASSLSGDSNQPQHF.

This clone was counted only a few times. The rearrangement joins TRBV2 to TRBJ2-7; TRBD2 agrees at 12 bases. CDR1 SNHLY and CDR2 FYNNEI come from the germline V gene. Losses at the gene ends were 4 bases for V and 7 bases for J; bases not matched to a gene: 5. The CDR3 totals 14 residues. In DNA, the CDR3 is TGTGCCAGCAGTGGGACTAGCGGGATGCTTGAGCAGTACTTC. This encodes CASSGTSGMLEQYF.

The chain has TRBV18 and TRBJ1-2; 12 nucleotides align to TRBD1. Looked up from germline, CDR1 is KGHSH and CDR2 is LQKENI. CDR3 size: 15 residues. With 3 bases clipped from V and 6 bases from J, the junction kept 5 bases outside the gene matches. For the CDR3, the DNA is TGTGCCAGCTCACCCGGGACAGGGGGCGAAGATGGCTACACCTTC. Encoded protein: CASSPGTGGEDGYTF. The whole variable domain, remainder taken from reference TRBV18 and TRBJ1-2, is NAGVMQNPRHLVRRRGQEARLRCSPMKGHSHVYWYRQLPEEGLKFMVYLQKENIIDESGMPKERFSAEFPKEGPSILRIQQVVRGDSAAYFCASSPGTGGEDGYTFGSGTRLTVV.

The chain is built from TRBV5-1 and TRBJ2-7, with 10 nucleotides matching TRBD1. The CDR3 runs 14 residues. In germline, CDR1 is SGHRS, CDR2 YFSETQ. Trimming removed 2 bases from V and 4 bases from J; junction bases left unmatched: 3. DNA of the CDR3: TGCGCCAGCAGCTTTGGACAGGGGGGGTACGAGCAGTACTTC. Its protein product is CASSFGQGGYEQYF.

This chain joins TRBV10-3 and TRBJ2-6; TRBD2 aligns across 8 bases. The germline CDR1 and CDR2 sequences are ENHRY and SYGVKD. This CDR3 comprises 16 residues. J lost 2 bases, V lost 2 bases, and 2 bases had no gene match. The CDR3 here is CAISEGTSAGANVLTF. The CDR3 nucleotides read TGTGCCATCAGTGAGGGGACTAGTGCTGGGGCCAACGTCCTGACTTTC.

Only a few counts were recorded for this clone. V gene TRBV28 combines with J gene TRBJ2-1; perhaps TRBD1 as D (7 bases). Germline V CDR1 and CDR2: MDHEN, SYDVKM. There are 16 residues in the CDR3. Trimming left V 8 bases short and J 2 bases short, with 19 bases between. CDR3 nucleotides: TGTGCCAGCCGATCCCAGGGGGGCAAGGCCTACAATGAGCAGTTCTTC. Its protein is CASRSQGGKAYNEQFF.

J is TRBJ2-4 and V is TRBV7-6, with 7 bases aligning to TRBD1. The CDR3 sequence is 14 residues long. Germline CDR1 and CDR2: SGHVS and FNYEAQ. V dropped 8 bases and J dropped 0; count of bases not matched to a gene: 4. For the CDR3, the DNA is TGTGCCAGCGGCCAGGGGGTAGCCAAAAACATTCAGTACTTC. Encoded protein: CASGQGVAKNIQYF.

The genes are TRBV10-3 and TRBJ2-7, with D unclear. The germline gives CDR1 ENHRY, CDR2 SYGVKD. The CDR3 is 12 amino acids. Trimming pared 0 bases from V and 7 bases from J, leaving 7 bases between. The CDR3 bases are TGTGCCATCAGTGAGTCGACAAGAGAGCAGTACGTC. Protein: CAISESTREQYV.

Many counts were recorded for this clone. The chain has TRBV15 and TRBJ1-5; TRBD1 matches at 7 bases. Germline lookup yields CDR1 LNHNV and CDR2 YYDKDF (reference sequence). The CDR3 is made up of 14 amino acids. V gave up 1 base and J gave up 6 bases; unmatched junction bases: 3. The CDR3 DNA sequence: TGTGCCACCAGCAGAGTGACAGGGACTCAGCCCCAGCATTTT. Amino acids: CATSRVTGTQPQHF.